The next 14 T cell receptor beta chains were all read from a single sample in a study of blood T cell repertoires in COVID-19. Data came from immunoSEQ multiplex PCR; TCRdb stores just in-frame clones and leaves some out. The repertoire has approximately 82,000 clones, roughly 90% of them found once; the top ten carry approximately 15%. Sequenced input: peripheral blood. The source is a man aged 65-85 years with active or convalescent COVID-19.

The chain links TRBV6-2 or TRBV6-3 to TRBJ2-1; D may be TRBD2 (5 bases). Trimming pared 2 bases from V and 7 bases from J, leaving 12 bases between. This CDR3 spans 14 amino acids. Looked up from germline, CDR1 is MNHEY and CDR2 is SVGEGT. The CDR3 DNA reads as TGTGCCAGCAGTTACAGCGGAGGTGGGAATGAGCAGTTCTTC. This translates into CASSYSGGGNEQFF.

The rearrangement links TRBV5-5 to TRBJ2-3; tentative D call: TRBD2 (6 bases). CDR3 length equals 14 residues. Trimming pared 3 bases from V and 6 bases from J, leaving 14 bases between. Germline V CDR1 and CDR2: SGHKS, YYEKEE (reference sequence). CDR3 in DNA: TGTGCCAGCAGCTCGAACAGTGGGGGGGATACGCAGTATTTT. This sequence encodes CASSSNSGGDTQYF.

The chain recombines TRBV7-2 with TRBJ1-4; D is unresolved. V dropped 4 bases and J dropped 10 bases, with 19 bases sitting between them. Germline V gene data show CDR1 as SGHTA and CDR2 as FQGNSA. This CDR3 has 15 residues. CDR3 region: CASSSSGGAAAKLFF. CDR3 DNA: TGTGCCAGCAGCTCCTCCGGAGGCGCCGCGGCAAAACTGTTTTTT.

Here the CDR3 DNA reads TGTGCCAGCTCACCTGCGGGAACCGGGGAGCTGTTTTTT. This encodes CASSPAGTGELFF. This rearrangement joins TRBV18 to TRBJ2-2; D is perhaps TRBD2 (6 bases). V was trimmed by 3 bases and J by 5 bases, leaving 7 bases between them. The CDR3 covers 13 residues. CDR1 and CDR2 from the germline V gene are KGHSH and LQKENI. Together with reference TRBV18 and TRBJ2-2, the CDR3 gives the full variable domain: NAGVMQNPRHLVRRRGQEARLRCSPMKGHSHVYWYRQLPEEGLKFMVYLQKENIIDESGMPKERFSAEFPKEGPSILRIQQVVRGDSAAYFCASSPAGTGELFFGEGSRLTVL.

The chain combines TRBV30 with TRBJ1-6; perhaps TRBD1 as D (5 bases). Trimming removed 6 bases at V and 9 bases at J, with 15 bases between. The CDR3 totals 13 residues. Germline V lookup: CDR1 GTSNPN, CDR2 SVGIG (reference sequence). The CDR3 bases are TGTGCCTGCCGCTGGGGCGACGCTTCACCCCTCCACTTT. It codes for CACRWGDASPLHF.

The chain recombines TRBV9 with TRBJ2-5, with TRBD2 matching 8 bases. Per the germline V gene, CDR1 is SGDLS and CDR2 is YYNGEE. Trimming removed 1 base from V and 5 bases from J; junction bases left unmatched: 7. The CDR3 covers 15 residues. CDR3 residues: CASSVSGSGRETQYF. Written as DNA, the CDR3 is TGTGCCAGCAGCGTAAGCGGGAGCGGGCGCGAGACCCAGTACTTC.

The V call is TRBV29-1, the J call TRBJ1-2, with TRBD1 matching over 7 bases. This CDR3 spans 12 amino acids. The V gene end was trimmed by 6 bases and the J gene end by 4 bases; junction bases not matched to a gene: 5. The germline CDR1 and CDR2 sequences are SQVTM and ANQGSEA. CDR3 in DNA: TGCAGCGTCTACGGGACAGCCTATGGCTACACCTTC. Amino acid sequence: CSVYGTAYGYTF.

The chain combines TRBV19 with TRBJ2-4; D is possibly TRBD1 (6 bases). V lost 0 bases and J 1 base, leaving 10 bases between the germline ends. This CDR3 comprises 16 residues. Germline V CDR1 and CDR2: LNHDA, SQIVND (reference sequence). The CDR3 DNA reads as TGTGCCAGTAGTATAGAGACAGGAAGGGCCAAAAACATTCAGTACTTC. It encodes CASSIETGRAKNIQYF.

V and J are TRBV6-5 and TRBJ1-4; a possible D gene is TRBD1 (5 bases). V was cut by 8 bases and J by 0 bases, with 10 bases left in between. Germline V gene sequence: CDR1 MNHEY, CDR2 SVGAGI. CDR3 length equals 14 residues. This chain's CDR3 is CASSQGSTNEKLFF. The DNA of the CDR3 is TGTGCCAGCTCCCAGGGATCAACTAATGAAAAACTGTTTTTT.

The CDR3 nucleotides read TGCAGCGCCGGGACAGGACCGCAAGCAGATACGCAGTATTTT. Translation: CSAGTGPQADTQYF. V and J are TRBV29-1 and TRBJ2-3; 8 nucleotides align to TRBD1. The J segment lost 4 bases and the V segment lost 7 bases, leaving 10 bases of the junction unmatched. The CDR3 contains 14 residues. The germline CDR1 and CDR2 sequences are SQVTM and ANQGSEA.

V is TRBV9 and J is TRBJ2-1; 8 bases fit TRBD1. Losses at the gene ends were 0 bases for V and 6 bases for J; bases not matched to a gene: 5. The CDR3 totals 15 residues. CDR1 SGDLS and CDR2 YYNGEE come from the germline V gene. The CDR3 protein is CASSVVQGGPNEQFF. CDR3 in DNA: TGTGCCAGCAGCGTAGTACAGGGGGGCCCCAATGAGCAGTTCTTC.

The rearrangement links TRBV10-3 to TRBJ2-7; weak D call: TRBD1 (6 bases). The germline V gene has CDR1 ENHRY and CDR2 SYGVKD. Trimming shortened V by 6 bases and J by 4 bases, and 10 bases separated the two germline ends. The CDR3 totals 12 residues. The CDR3 sequence: CAIRNGQYEQYF. In nucleotides, the CDR3 is TGTGCCATCAGGAACGGACAGTACGAGCAGTACTTC.

The V call is TRBV25-1, the J call TRBJ2-7, with TRBD1 matching over 7 bases. With 2 bases clipped from V and 5 bases from J, the junction kept 12 bases outside the gene matches. CDR3 size: 16 residues. CDR1 MGHDK and CDR2 SYGVNS come from the germline V gene. The CDR3 sequence is CASSEPRQGPLDEQYF. CDR3 coding DNA: TGTGCCAGCAGTGAACCTCGACAGGGACCTCTTGACGAGCAGTACTTC.

The J gene is TRBJ1-6, the V gene TRBV25-1; TRBD1 aligns across 10 bases. The CDR3 is made up of 13 amino acids. Germline CDR1 is MGHDK and CDR2 is SYGVNS. J gave up 19 bases and V 11 bases, and 17 bases lay outside the gene matches. The CDR3 spells CAARRGQGTFCHF. CDR3 in DNA: TGTGCCGCCCGTCGGGGACAGGGGACTTTTTGTCACTTT.